This T cell receptor (beta chain) was observed in a study of T cells in Graves' hyperthyroidism and ophthalmopathy. General study results and limits: From stable hyperthyroidism, ophthalmopathy was separated by a 13 V-J model. Clonotypes that were expanded in thyroid above 0.001 mostly appeared in blood too.

Germline V gene data show CDR1 as SNHLY and CDR2 as FYNNEI. The CDR3 contains 14 residues. The trim removed 10 bases at V and 2 bases at J, leaving 8 bases unmatched. PBMCs were obtained from 9.5 to 10 ml fresh peripheral blood. This clonotype was seen many times. Its matching antigen is unknown. RNA transcripts yielded amplified TCR beta CDR3 regions. Primed by the HTBI set, a first-round RT-PCR was run on the TCR CDR3. TCRdb recomputed calls from the multiplex PCR reads with MiXCR, one row per CDR3 protein. The table has hundreds of thousands of distinct CDR3 sequences, approximately 24% seen once. The sample consisted of blood. This TCR was recovered from a woman in her 30s with Graves' ophthalmopathy. The V gene is TRBV2, the J gene TRBJ2-7; TRBD1 agrees at 10 bases. CDR3 in DNA: TGTGCCACTAACCGGGACAGGGGTACCTACGAGCAGTACTTC. Amino acid sequence: CATNRDRGTYEQYF.